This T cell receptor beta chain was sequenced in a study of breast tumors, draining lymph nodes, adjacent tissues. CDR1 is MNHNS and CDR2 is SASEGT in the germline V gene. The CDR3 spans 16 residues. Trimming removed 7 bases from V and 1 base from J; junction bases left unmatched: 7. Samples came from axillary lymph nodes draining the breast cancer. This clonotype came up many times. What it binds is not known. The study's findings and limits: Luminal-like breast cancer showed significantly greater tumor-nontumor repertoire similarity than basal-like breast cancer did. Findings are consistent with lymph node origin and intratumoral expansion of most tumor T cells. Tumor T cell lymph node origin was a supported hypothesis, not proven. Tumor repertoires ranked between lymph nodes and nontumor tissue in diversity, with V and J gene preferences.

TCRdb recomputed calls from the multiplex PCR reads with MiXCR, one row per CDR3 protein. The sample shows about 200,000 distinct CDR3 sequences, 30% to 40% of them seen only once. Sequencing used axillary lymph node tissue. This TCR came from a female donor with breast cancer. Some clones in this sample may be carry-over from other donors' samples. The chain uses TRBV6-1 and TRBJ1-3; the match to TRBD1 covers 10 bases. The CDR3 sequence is CASMEWTGGSGNTIYF. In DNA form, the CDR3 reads TGTGCCAGCATGGAATGGACAGGGGGTTCTGGAAACACCATATATTTT.